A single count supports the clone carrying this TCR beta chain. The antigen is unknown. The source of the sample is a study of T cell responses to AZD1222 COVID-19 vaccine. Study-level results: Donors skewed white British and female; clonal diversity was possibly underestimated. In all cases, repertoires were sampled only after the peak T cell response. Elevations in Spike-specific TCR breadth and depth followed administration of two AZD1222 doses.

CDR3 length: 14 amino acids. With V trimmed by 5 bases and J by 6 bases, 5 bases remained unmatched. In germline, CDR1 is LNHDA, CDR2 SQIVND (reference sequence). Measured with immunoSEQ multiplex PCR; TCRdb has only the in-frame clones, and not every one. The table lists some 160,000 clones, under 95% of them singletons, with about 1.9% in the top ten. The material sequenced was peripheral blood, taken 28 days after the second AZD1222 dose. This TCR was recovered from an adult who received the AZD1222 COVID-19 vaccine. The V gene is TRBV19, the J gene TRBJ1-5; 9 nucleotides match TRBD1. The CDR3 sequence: CASSPDRGSQPQHF. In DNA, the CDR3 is TGTGCCAGTAGTCCAGACAGGGGGAGTCAGCCCCAGCATTTT.